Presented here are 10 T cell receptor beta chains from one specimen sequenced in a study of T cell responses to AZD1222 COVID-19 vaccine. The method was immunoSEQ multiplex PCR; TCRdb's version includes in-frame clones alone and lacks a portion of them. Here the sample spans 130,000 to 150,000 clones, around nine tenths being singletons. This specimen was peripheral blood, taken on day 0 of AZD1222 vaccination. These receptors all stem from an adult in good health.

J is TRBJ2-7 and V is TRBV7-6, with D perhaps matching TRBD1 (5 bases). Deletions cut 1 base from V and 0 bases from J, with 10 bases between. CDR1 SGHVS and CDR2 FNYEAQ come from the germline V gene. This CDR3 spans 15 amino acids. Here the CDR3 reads CASSLDRFHSYEQYF. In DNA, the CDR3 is TGTGCCAGCAGCTTAGACAGGTTCCACTCCTACGAGCAGTACTTC.

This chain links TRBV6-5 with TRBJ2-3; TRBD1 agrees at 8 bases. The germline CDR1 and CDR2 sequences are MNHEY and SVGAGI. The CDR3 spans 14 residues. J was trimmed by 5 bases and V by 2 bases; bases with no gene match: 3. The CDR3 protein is CASSYGQGGDTQYF. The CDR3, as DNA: TGTGCCAGCAGTTACGGACAGGGAGGAGATACGCAGTATTTT.

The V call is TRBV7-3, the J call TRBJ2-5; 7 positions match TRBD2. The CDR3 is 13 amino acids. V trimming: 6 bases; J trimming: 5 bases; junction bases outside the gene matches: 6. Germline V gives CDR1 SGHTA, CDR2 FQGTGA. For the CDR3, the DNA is TGTGCCAGCAGTCCTACTAGCGTTGAGACCCAGTACTTC. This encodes CASSPTSVETQYF.

CDR3 sequence: CASRENYGYTF. The CDR3, as DNA: TGCGCCAGCCGGGAGAACTATGGCTACACCTTC. The gene calls are TRBV5-1 and TRBJ1-2; D remains ambiguous. The CDR3 length is 11 residues. Between the trimmed V and J ends, which lost 7 bases and 2 bases, there was a span of 6 bases. Germline CDR1 reads SGHRS; CDR2 reads YFSETQ. Full variable domain (rest looked up from reference TRBV5-1 and TRBJ1-2): KAGVTQTPRYLIKTRGQQVTLSCSPISGHRSVSWYQQTPGQGLQFLFEYFSETQRNKGNFPGRFSGRQFSNSRSEMNVSTLELGDSALYLCASRENYGYTFGSGTRLTVV.

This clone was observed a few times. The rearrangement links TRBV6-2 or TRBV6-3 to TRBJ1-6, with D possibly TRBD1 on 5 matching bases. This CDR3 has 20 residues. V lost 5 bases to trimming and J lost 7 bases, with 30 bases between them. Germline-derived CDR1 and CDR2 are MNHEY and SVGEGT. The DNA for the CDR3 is TGTGCCAGCAGTCCCAGCCCCTTGCTCCGGGCAGGGATTAAGAATTCACCCCTCCACTTT. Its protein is CASSPSPLLRAGIKNSPLHF.

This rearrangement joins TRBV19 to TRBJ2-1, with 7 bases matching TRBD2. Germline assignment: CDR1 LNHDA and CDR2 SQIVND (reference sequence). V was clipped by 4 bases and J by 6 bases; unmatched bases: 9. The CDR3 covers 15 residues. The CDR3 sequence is CASSRGGAPGNEQFF. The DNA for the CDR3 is TGTGCCAGTAGTAGGGGAGGGGCGCCGGGCAATGAGCAGTTCTTC.

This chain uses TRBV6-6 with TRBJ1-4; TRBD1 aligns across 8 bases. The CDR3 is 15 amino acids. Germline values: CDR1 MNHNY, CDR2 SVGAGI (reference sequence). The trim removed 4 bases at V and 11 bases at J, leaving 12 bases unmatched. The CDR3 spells CASSSSSTGGPKLFF. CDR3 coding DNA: TGTGCCAGCAGTTCGTCCAGTACAGGGGGACCCAAACTGTTTTTT.

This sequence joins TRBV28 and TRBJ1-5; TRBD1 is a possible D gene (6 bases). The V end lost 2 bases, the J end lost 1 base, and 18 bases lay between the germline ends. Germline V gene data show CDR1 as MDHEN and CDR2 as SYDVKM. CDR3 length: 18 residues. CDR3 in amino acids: CASSLVNRVAWSNQPQHF. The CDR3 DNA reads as TGTGCCAGCAGTTTAGTGAACAGGGTTGCGTGGAGCAATCAGCCCCAGCATTTT.

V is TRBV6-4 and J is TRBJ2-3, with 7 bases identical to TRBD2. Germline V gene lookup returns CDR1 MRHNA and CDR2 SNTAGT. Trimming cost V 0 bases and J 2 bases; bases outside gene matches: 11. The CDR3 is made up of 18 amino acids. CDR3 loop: CASSDSSTSLGHTDTQYF. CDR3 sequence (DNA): TGTGCCAGCAGTGACTCCTCGACTAGCCTAGGGCACACAGATACGCAGTATTTT.

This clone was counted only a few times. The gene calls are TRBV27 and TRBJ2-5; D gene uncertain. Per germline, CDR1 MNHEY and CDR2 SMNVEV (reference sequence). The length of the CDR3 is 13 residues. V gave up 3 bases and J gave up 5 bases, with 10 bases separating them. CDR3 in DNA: TGTGCCAGCAGTTTCCTGTCCTCCGAGACCCAGTACTTC. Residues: CASSFLSSETQYF.